The 14 T cell receptor beta chains given below trace back to one sample, sequenced in a study of cytomegalovirus exposure and HLA in healthy donors. The PCR was carried out with 60 Vbeta primers and 13 Jbeta primers. Measured with immunoSEQ multiplex PCR; TCRdb has only the in-frame clones, and not every one. This table has approximately 150,000 clones, approximately 75% appearing once. Sequenced: PBMCs. All receptors come from a man aged 25 to 40 in good health and CMV-seropositive.

Only a few counts were recorded for this clone. The gene calls are TRBV19 and TRBJ2-1; 11 bases are shared with TRBD2. Germline-derived CDR1 and CDR2 are LNHDA and SQIVND (reference sequence). The CDR3 spans 19 residues. This CDR3 reads CIGGVPGSSGGVTYNEQFF. In DNA form, the CDR3 reads TGTATCGGGGGGGTCCCGGGTAGTAGCGGGGGGGTAACCTACAATGAGCAGTTCTTC.

This clone has only one observation. V usage is TRBV11-2 and J usage is TRBJ2-1, with D maybe TRBD1 (5 bases). V was clipped by 0 bases and J by 9 bases, with 9 bases between them. Germline V lookup: CDR1 SGHAT, CDR2 FQNNGV. This CDR3 has 13 residues. The CDR3, as DNA: TGTGCCAGCAGCTTAGACCAGGGCGGTGAGCAGTTCTTC. This codes for CASSLDQGGEQFF.

This clone was counted a single time. The chain combines TRBV7-2 with TRBJ2-5, with 7 bases fitting TRBD1. J gave up 5 bases and V 4 bases, and 7 bases lay outside the gene matches. This CDR3 contains 14 residues. CDR1 is SGHTA, CDR2 FQGNSA, per germline. Here the CDR3 reads CASSSAPQGETQYF. The CDR3 nucleotides are TGTGCCAGCAGCTCTGCCCCACAGGGGGAGACCCAGTACTTC.

V gene TRBV5-4 combines with J gene TRBJ1-6; 12 bases fit TRBD1. J gave up 7 bases and V 3 bases, and 8 bases lay outside the gene matches. CDR1 is SGHNT, CDR2 YYREEE, per germline (reference sequence). This CDR3 is 17 amino acids long. CDR3 in DNA: TGTGCCAGCAGCTCCGGGACAGGGGGCGGCGGGAATTCACCCCTCCACTTT. Protein: CASSSGTGGGGNSPLHF.

The table lists this clone with a count of one. This rearrangement joins TRBV29-1 to TRBJ2-1, with D maybe TRBD2 (6 bases). Germline CDR1 and CDR2: SQVTM and ANQGSEA. Trimming took 4 bases from V and 6 from J, leaving 13 bases between them. This CDR3 region has 13 residues. The CDR3 loop is CSVAKLTSNEQFF. CDR3 DNA sequence: TGCAGCGTTGCCAAACTGACTAGCAATGAGCAGTTCTTC.

The chain couples TRBV11-2 to TRBJ1-5; no reliable D call. V lost 3 bases and J 2 bases, leaving 5 bases between the germline ends. This CDR3 comprises 13 residues. Germline V lookup: CDR1 SGHAT, CDR2 FQNNGV. The CDR3 nucleotides read TGTGCCAGCAGCTTTGCGGGCAATCAGCCCCAGCATTTT. Protein sequence: CASSFAGNQPQHF.

The genes are TRBV5-6 and TRBJ2-5, with a tentative D call TRBD1 (5 bases). The V gene lost 2 bases and the J gene lost 5 bases, with 13 bases spanning the gap. The CDR3 extends over 14 amino acids. Germline CDR1 is SGHDT and CDR2 is YYEEEE. The CDR3 sequence is CASSLTTVGETQYF. The CDR3 DNA reads TGTGCCAGCAGCTTAACGACAGTCGGGGAGACCCAGTACTTC.

The chain combines TRBV27 with TRBJ2-7, with 9 bases identical to TRBD1. J was trimmed by 4 bases and V by 2 bases; bases with no gene match: 3. The CDR3 contains 14 residues. Germline values: CDR1 MNHEY, CDR2 SMNVEV (reference sequence). The CDR3 is CASSLRTGEYEQYF. Written as DNA, the CDR3 is TGTGCCAGCAGTTTAAGGACAGGGGAATACGAGCAGTACTTC.

The V gene is TRBV19, the J gene TRBJ1-1, with 8 bases lining up with TRBD1. The CDR3 contains 17 residues. Germline CDR1 is LNHDA and CDR2 is SQIVND (reference sequence). Losses at the gene ends were 11 bases for V and 0 bases for J; bases not matched to a gene: 17. The CDR3, as DNA: TGTGCCTCCTACTCCCCCAGGGGGCGCGACATGAACACTGAAGCTTTCTTT. Amino acids: CASYSPRGRDMNTEAFF. Based on the CDR3 plus reference TRBV19 and TRBJ1-1, the full variable domain is DGGITQSPKYLFRKEGQNVTLSCEQNLNHDAMYWYRQDPGQGLRLIYYSQIVNDFQKGDIAEGYSVSREKKESFPLTVTSAQKNPTAFYLCASYSPRGRDMNTEAFFGQGTRLTVV.

This clone has just a few counts. The V call is TRBV28, the J call TRBJ2-7; 8 bases agree with TRBD1. V trimming: 3 bases; J trimming: 6 bases; junction bases outside the gene matches: 7. The CDR3 loop spans 14 amino acids. Per germline, CDR1 MDHEN and CDR2 SYDVKM. CDR3 sequence: CASSFGRGPPEQYF. CDR3 nucleotides: TGTGCCAGCAGTTTTGGCAGGGGGCCTCCCGAGCAGTACTTC. The whole variable domain, remainder taken from reference TRBV28 and TRBJ2-7, is DVKVTQSSRYLVKRTGEKVFLECVQDMDHENMFWYRQDPGLGLRLIYFSYDVKMKEKGDIPEGYSVSREKKERFSLILESASTNQTSMYLCASSFGRGPPEQYFGPGTRLTVT.

The genes are TRBV4-1 and TRBJ1-1; D gene ambiguous. This CDR3 is built from 16 residues. Germline V gene lookup returns CDR1 MGHRA and CDR2 YSYEKL. The V end lost 0 bases, the J end lost 0 bases, and 11 bases lay between the germline ends. The CDR3 DNA reads TGCGCCAGCAGCCAAGAGTACAGAATCATGAACACTGAAGCTTTCTTT. Translated, it gives CASSQEYRIMNTEAFF.

The chain combines TRBV5-6 with TRBJ1-2, with 7 bases that match TRBD1. Per germline, CDR1 SGHDT and CDR2 YYEEEE. With 3 bases clipped from V and 4 bases from J, the junction kept 0 bases outside the gene matches. This CDR3 contains 12 residues. CDR3 protein: CASSSGGYGYTF. DNA of the CDR3: TGTGCCAGCAGCTCAGGGGGCTATGGCTACACCTTC.

This clone was found once. This sequence joins TRBV2 and TRBJ1-1; 7 bases match TRBD1. J lost 3 bases, V lost 4 bases, and 5 bases had no gene match. Germline V gene lookup returns CDR1 SNHLY and CDR2 FYNNEI. The CDR3 spans 14 residues. DNA for the CDR3: TGTGCCAGCAGTGGGATGACAGGGTACACTGAAGCTTTCTTT. Encoded protein: CASSGMTGYTEAFF.

This clone has just a few counts. This chain uses TRBV7-9 with TRBJ2-3, with D possibly being TRBD2 (5 bases). Germline CDR1 reads SEHNR; CDR2 reads FQNEAQ (reference sequence). This CDR3 spans 15 amino acids. V was clipped by 1 base and J by 3 bases, with 11 bases between them. The CDR3 is CASSLGGSGTDTQYF. The CDR3 nucleotides read TGTGCCAGCAGCTTAGGAGGGAGTGGGACAGATACGCAGTATTTT.